This TCR beta chain was identified during a study of cytomegalovirus exposure and HLA in healthy donors. In regard to this clone: Its matching antigen is unknown.

Findings and limits, study-wide: Clonal expansion, a later analysis showed, was greater in HLA-associated TCR beta chains than in equally common others.

Use of 60 Vbeta and 13 Jbeta primers characterized the PCR. Sequencing was performed with immunoSEQ multiplex PCR; in TCRdb, only in-frame clones are kept and a portion is missing. The repertoire holds about 180,000 clones, with less than 85% as singletons. Trimming stripped 8 bases from V and 2 bases from J, with 15 bases between. CDR3 length equals 13 residues. Germline CDR1 SQVTM, CDR2 ANQGSEA. The chain joins TRBV29-1 to TRBJ1-1; a possible D gene is TRBD1 (6 bases). Sequenced sample: PBMCs. This TCR was sampled from a young man in good health and CMV-seronegative. The CDR3 here is CSSPGQENTEAFF. The CDR3 DNA follows: TGCAGCTCACCGGGACAAGAAAACACTGAAGCTTTCTTT.